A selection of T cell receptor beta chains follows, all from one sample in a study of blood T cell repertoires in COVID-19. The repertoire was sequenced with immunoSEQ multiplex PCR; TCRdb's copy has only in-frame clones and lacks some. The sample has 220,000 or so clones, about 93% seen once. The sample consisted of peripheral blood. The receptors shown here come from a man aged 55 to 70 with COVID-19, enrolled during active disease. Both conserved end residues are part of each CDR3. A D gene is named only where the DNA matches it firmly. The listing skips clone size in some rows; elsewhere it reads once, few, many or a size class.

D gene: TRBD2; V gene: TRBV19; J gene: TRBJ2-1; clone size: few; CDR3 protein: CASSRERGPYNEQFF; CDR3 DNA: TGTGCCAGTAGTAGAGAGCGGGGTCCTTACAATGAGCAGTTCTTC
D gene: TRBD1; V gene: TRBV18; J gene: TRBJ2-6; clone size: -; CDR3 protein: CASSPPGTGGPFSSGANVLTF; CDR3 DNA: TGTGCCAGCTCACCTCCAGGGACAGGGGGCCCCTTTTCTTCTGGGGCCAACGTCCTGACTTTC
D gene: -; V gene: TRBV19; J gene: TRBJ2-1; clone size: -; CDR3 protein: CASSARTTLLDEQFF; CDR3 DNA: TGTGCCAGTAGTGCTAGGACTACGCTTTTGGATGAGCAGTTCTTC
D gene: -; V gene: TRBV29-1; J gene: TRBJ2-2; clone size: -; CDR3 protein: CSVVGTNTGELFF; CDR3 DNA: TGCAGCGTTGTGGGCACGAACACCGGGGAGCTGTTTTTT
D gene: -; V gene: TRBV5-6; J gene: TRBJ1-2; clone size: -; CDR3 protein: CASSLRQGHGYTF; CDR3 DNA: TGTGCCAGCAGCTTGCGGCAGGGTCACGGCTACACCTTC
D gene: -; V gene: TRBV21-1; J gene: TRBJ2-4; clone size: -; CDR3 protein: CASSKFLAYRESKNIQYF; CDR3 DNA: TGTGCCAGCAGCAAATTCCTCGCCTACAGGGAATCCAAAAACATTCAGTACTTC
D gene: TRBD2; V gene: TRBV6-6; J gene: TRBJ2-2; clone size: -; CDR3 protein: CASSLSGFGSSNTGELFF; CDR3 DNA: TGTGCCAGCAGTCTTAGCGGGTTTGGCTCCTCTAACACCGGGGAGCTGTTTTTT
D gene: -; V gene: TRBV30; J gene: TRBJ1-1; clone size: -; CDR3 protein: CAWSVGRGTEAFF; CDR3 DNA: TGTGCCTGGAGTGTCGGGAGGGGCACTGAAGCTTTCTTT
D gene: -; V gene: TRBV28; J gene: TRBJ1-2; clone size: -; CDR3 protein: CASSLSGRGVYGYTF; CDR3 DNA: TGTGCCAGCAGTTTATCGGGCAGGGGTGTATATGGCTACACCTTC
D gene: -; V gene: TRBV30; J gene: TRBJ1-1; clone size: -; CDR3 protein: CAWSAPRGGNTEAFF; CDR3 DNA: TGTGCCTGGAGTGCCCCACGGGGGGGGAACACTGAAGCTTTCTTT